What follows are 28 T cell receptor beta chains derived from one specimen sequenced in a study of response to subunit inactivated influenza vaccine (dated by TCRdb to about 2018). The method was RT-PCR. These reads were obtained on an Illumina HiSeq 2500. Starting from the raw public reads, TCRdb applied fastp trimming at Q25, assembled clones with MiXCR and retained in-frame beta chains. Entries that share a CDR3 protein sequence are merged under the most common genes and DNA. The sample profile shows roughly 670,000 distinct CDR3 sequences; roughly 15% of them were found once. 6.5% to 8% of the sample is in the top ten clones. The material was PBMCs from blood, obtained about 14 days before vaccination. All receptors derive from a man in his fifties or sixties who received an inactivated influenza vaccine. Donor details come from another sample of the same person, matched by shared clones.

The chain couples TRBV12-3 or TRBV12-4 to TRBJ1-3, with 7 bases matching TRBD1. V gave up 6 bases and J gave up 6 bases; unmatched junction bases: 8. The CDR3 sequence is 14 residues long. The CDR3 nucleotides are TGTGCCAGCAGAACAGGGGCTACGGCAAACACCATATATTTT. Its protein product is CASRTGATANTIYF.

The genes are TRBV7-9 and TRBJ2-4; 9 bases agree with TRBD2. CDR3 size: 16 residues. With 4 bases clipped from V and 2 bases from J, the junction kept 6 bases outside the gene matches. Germline CDR1 reads SEHNR; CDR2 reads FQNEAQ (reference sequence). The CDR3: CASSWAPSGTKNIQYF. Here the CDR3 DNA reads TGTGCCAGCAGCTGGGCGCCTAGCGGGACCAAAAACATTCAGTACTTC. The full variable domain, its missing parts supplied by reference TRBV7-9 and TRBJ2-4, is DTGVSQNPRHKITKRGQNVTFRCDPISEHNRLYWYRQTLGQGPEFLTYFQNEAQLEKSRLLSDRFSAERPKGSFSTLEIQRTEQGDSAMYLCASSWAPSGTKNIQYFGAGTRLSVL.

The chain employs TRBV28 and TRBJ2-7; TRBD1 or TRBD2 may be the D gene (5 bases each). The CDR3 totals 16 residues. Trimming removed 8 bases from V and 3 bases from J, with 23 bases in between. Germline V gene sequence: CDR1 MDHEN, CDR2 SYDVKM. The CDR3: CASPFGAEPFFYEQYF. In DNA, the CDR3 is TGTGCCAGCCCTTTCGGGGCAGAACCCTTTTTCTACGAGCAGTACTTC. The full variable domain, rest sourced from reference TRBV28 and TRBJ2-7, is DVKVTQSSRYLVKRTGEKVFLECVQDMDHENMFWYRQDPGLGLRLIYFSYDVKMKEKGDIPEGYSVSREKKERFSLILESASTNQTSMYLCASPFGAEPFFYEQYFGPGTRLTVT.

CDR3 residues: CASSKTSGVYEQYF. The CDR3 DNA reads TGTGCCAGCAGTAAGACTAGCGGGGTGTACGAGCAGTACTTC. The chain is built from TRBV6-1 and TRBJ2-7; 11 nucleotides match TRBD2. This CDR3 has 14 residues. Germline lookup yields CDR1 MNHNS and CDR2 SASEGT. V gave up 5 bases and J gave up 4 bases; unmatched junction bases: 4.

This clonotype was detected a few times. The V and J genes are TRBV6-5 and TRBJ1-2; 9 bases are a match to TRBD1. From germline, CDR1 is MNHEY and CDR2 SVGAGI. The J segment lost 7 bases and the V segment lost 0 bases, leaving 9 bases of the junction unmatched. The CDR3 loop spans 16 amino acids. The chain's CDR3 is CASSYSGTGPTGGYTF. The CDR3 nucleotides are TGTGCCAGCAGTTACTCGGGGACAGGGCCGACGGGTGGCTACACCTTC.

This clonotype was observed at least ten times. This chain links TRBV7-9 with TRBJ2-1; 10 bases agree with TRBD1. Germline-derived CDR1 and CDR2 are SEHNR and FQNEAQ (reference sequence). The CDR3 sequence is 15 residues long. V lost 5 bases and J lost 5; bases outside the gene matches: 6. As DNA, the CDR3 is TGTGCCAGCAGCACTTGGACAGGGGGGGACAATGAGCAGTTCTTC. As protein: CASSTWTGGDNEQFF.

The sample holds a few counts of this clonotype. The chain couples TRBV20-1 to TRBJ2-5; D is perhaps TRBD1 (6 bases). Germline V CDR1 and CDR2: DFQATT, SNEGSKA (reference sequence). With 6 bases removed from V and 4 bases from J, the gap between germline ends came to 18 bases. This CDR3 is 14 amino acids long. The CDR3 coding sequence is TGCAGTGCGTCGGACAGACCGCCCCGAGAGACCCAGTACTTC. It is translated as CSASDRPPRETQYF.

This clonotype was observed many times. V and J are TRBV4-3 and TRBJ2-1, with TRBD2 matching 7 bases. Looked up from germline, CDR1 is LGHNA and CDR2 is YSLEER. The CDR3 is 19 amino acids. The trim removed 0 bases at V and 4 bases at J, leaving 15 bases unmatched. DNA of the CDR3: TGCGCCAGCAGCCAAGATCTTACGTCTAGCGGAACAAATTACAATGAGCAGTTCTTC. Amino acid sequence: CASSQDLTSSGTNYNEQFF.

This clonotype was observed at least ten times. The chain has TRBV7-2 and TRBJ2-7; D assignment may be TRBD1 or TRBD2 (5 bases each). The CDR3 covers 13 residues. With 0 bases removed from V and 5 bases from J, the gap between germline ends came to 8 bases. Germline loops: CDR1 SGHTA, CDR2 FQGNSA. CDR3 in DNA: TGTGCCAGCAGCTTAGCAGGGGACCACGAGCAGTACTTC. Translation gives CASSLAGDHEQYF.

This clonotype was observed a few times. The genes are TRBV27 and TRBJ2-6; TRBD1 matches at 10 bases. This CDR3 has 17 amino acids. Germline V lookup: CDR1 MNHEY, CDR2 SMNVEV (reference sequence). With V trimmed by 4 bases and J by 3 bases, 6 bases remained unmatched. The CDR3 loop is CASSSGQGRSGANVLTF. CDR3 DNA sequence: TGTGCCAGCAGTTCGGGACAGGGGAGGAGTGGGGCCAACGTCCTGACTTTC. The entire variable domain, with the rest obtained from reference TRBV27 and TRBJ2-6, is as follows: EAQVTQNPRYLITVTGKKLTVTCSQNMNHEYMSWYRQDPGLGLRQIYYSMNVEVTDKGDVPEGYKVSRKEKRNFPLILESPSPNQTSLYFCASSSGQGRSGANVLTFGAGSRLTVL.

The rearrangement joins TRBV14 to TRBJ2-5; D possibly matches TRBD1 or TRBD2 (6 bases each). This CDR3 has 17 residues. The V gene lost 0 bases and the J gene lost 2 bases, with 16 bases spanning the gap. The germline V gene encodes CDR1 SGHDN and CDR2 FVKESK. CDR3 bases: TGTGCCAGCAGCCAAGAAGTGGCCGGGGGCCGACAAGAGACCCAGTACTTC. It is translated as CASSQEVAGGRQETQYF.

This clonotype was observed a few times. This chain connects TRBV14 to TRBJ2-1; possible D gene TRBD1, 5 bases. The CDR3 covers 15 residues. The V end lost 3 bases, the J end lost 4 bases, and 13 bases lay between the germline ends. Germline lookup yields CDR1 SGHDN and CDR2 FVKESK. The CDR3: CASSHQGLGYNEQFF. CDR3 in DNA: TGTGCCAGCAGCCACCAGGGATTAGGATACAATGAGCAGTTCTTC.

In its sample, this clonotype was seen many times. The chain has TRBV27 and TRBJ2-3; 10 bases fit TRBD1. The ends lost 1 base at V and 2 bases at J; junction bases unmatched: 9. CDR1 and CDR2 from the germline V gene are MNHEY and SMNVEV (reference sequence). The CDR3 is made up of 18 amino acids. CDR3 coding DNA: TGTGCCAGCAGTTTATTTGGGGCGACAGGGGGCCTCACAGATACGCAGTATTTT. It yields the protein CASSLFGATGGLTDTQYF.

This clonotype was seen repeatedly, ten times or more. The V gene is TRBV12-3 or TRBV12-4, the J gene TRBJ1-2, with D perhaps TRBD1 (5 bases). This CDR3 has 17 amino acids. Trimming stripped 2 bases from V and 1 base from J, with 17 bases between. In DNA, the CDR3 is TGTGCCAGCAGTTTACAGCGGGGAATAAGGGGTAACTATGGCTACACCTTC. This codes for CASSLQRGIRGNYGYTF.

J is TRBJ2-7 and V is TRBV28; 9 bases are a match to TRBD1. Germline trimming cut 3 bases from V and 6 bases from J; bases unmatched to any gene: 6. The germline CDR1 and CDR2 sequences are MDHEN and SYDVKM. CDR3 length: 14 residues. In nucleotides, the CDR3 is TGTGCCAGCAGTTTTGCGGACAGGGGCCTCGAGCAGTACTTC. Its translation: CASSFADRGLEQYF.

The CDR3 DNA is TGCAGTGCTAGAGTAGGGGTTGGTGAAGCTTTCTTT. Protein product: CSARVGVGEAFF. The genes are TRBV20-1 and TRBJ1-1; D possibly corresponds to TRBD1 (5 bases). CDR3 length: 12 residues. In germline, CDR1 is DFQATT, CDR2 SNEGSKA (reference sequence). Trimming removed 1 base from V and 7 bases from J, with 10 bases in between.

This clonotype has a count of ten or more. The V call is TRBV7-9, the J call TRBJ2-5, with TRBD2 matching 8 bases. J lost 1 base, V lost 6 bases, and 1 base had no gene match. The CDR3 runs to 13 residues. Germline CDR1 and CDR2: SEHNR and FQNEAQ (reference sequence). The CDR3 reads CASRTSAQETQYF. The CDR3 nucleotides are TGTGCCAGCAGGACTAGCGCCCAAGAGACCCAGTACTTC. Filled out from reference TRBV7-9 and TRBJ2-5, the complete variable domain reads DTGVSQNPRHKITKRGQNVTFRCDPISEHNRLYWYRQTLGQGPEFLTYFQNEAQLEKSRLLSDRFSAERPKGSFSTLEIQRTEQGDSAMYLCASRTSAQETQYFGPGTRLLVL.

V usage is TRBV2 and J usage is TRBJ2-3; 7 nucleotides agree with TRBD2. Germline-derived CDR1 and CDR2 are SNHLY and FYNNEI. The V gene end was trimmed by 6 bases and the J gene end by 0 bases; junction bases not matched to a gene: 3. CDR3 length: 14 residues. The chain's CDR3 is CASSGTTSTDTQYF. The DNA for the CDR3 is TGTGCCAGCAGCGGGACTACTAGCACAGATACGCAGTATTTT.

In its sample, this clonotype was seen a few times. V and J are TRBV4-3 and TRBJ2-1; TRBD2 aligns across 10 bases. V shed 2 bases and J 3 bases; nucleotides not matched to a gene: 4. Germline V lookup: CDR1 LGHNA, CDR2 YSLEER. The CDR3 is made up of 16 amino acids. The DNA of the CDR3 is TGCGCCAGCAGCCAAACCGGGACTAGCGACTACAATGAGCAGTTCTTC. It translates to CASSQTGTSDYNEQFF.

This clonotype has just a few counts. The rearrangement uses TRBV15 and TRBJ1-4; weak D call: TRBD1 (6 bases). This CDR3 has 16 amino acids. The ends were cut back, 1 base at V and 6 bases at J, with 15 bases in the middle. Looked up from germline, CDR1 is LNHNV and CDR2 is YYDKDF (reference sequence). CDR3 bases: TGTGCCACCAGCAGAGGCCGGGACACAGACGATGAAAAACTGTTTTTT. Translating it yields CATSRGRDTDDEKLFF.

At least ten counts were recorded for this clonotype. V is TRBV5-1 and J is TRBJ2-3; 12 nucleotides align to TRBD1. This CDR3 has 16 residues. CDR1 and CDR2 (germline): SGHRS, YFSETQ. V gave up 3 bases and J gave up 6 bases; unmatched junction bases: 8. The CDR3 is CASSWGTGGGYDTQYF. The CDR3 nucleotides are TGCGCCAGCAGCTGGGGGACAGGGGGCGGATATGATACGCAGTATTTT.

The chain recombines TRBV10-2 with TRBJ2-1; 7 bases line up with TRBD2. CDR3 length: 14 residues. In germline, CDR1 is WSHSY, CDR2 SAAADI. The junction had 9 bases not matched to a gene; V was cut back by 4 bases and J by 9 bases. Here the CDR3 reads CASSVSGGRGEQFF. CDR3 coding DNA: TGCGCCAGCAGTGTTTCCGGGGGGAGAGGTGAGCAGTTCTTC.

This clonotype was detected a few times. V is TRBV2 and J is TRBJ2-2; D may be TRBD1 or TRBD2 (6 bases each). The CDR3 spans 13 residues. Germline CDR1 is SNHLY and CDR2 is FYNNEI. V gave up 6 bases and J gave up 6 bases, with 11 bases separating them. This chain's CDR3 is CASRPGGPGELFF. The DNA of the CDR3 is TGTGCCAGCAGACCCGGGGGCCCCGGGGAGCTGTTTTTT.

The rearrangement joins TRBV2 to TRBJ2-5; D may be TRBD1 (6 bases). This CDR3 contains 16 residues. CDR1 SNHLY and CDR2 FYNNEI come from the germline V gene. The V end lost 2 bases, the J end lost 2 bases, and 15 bases lay between the germline ends. The DNA for the CDR3 is TGTGCCAGCAGTGAATTGGGACAACCCCTTCAAGAGACCCAGTACTTC. Protein product: CASSELGQPLQETQYF.

This clonotype has just a few counts. The chain combines TRBV7-9 with TRBJ2-2, with D possibly being TRBD2 (6 bases). From germline, CDR1 is SEHNR and CDR2 FQNEAQ (reference sequence). The CDR3 runs 16 residues. Trimming cost V 5 bases and J 3 bases, with 16 bases left between them. The CDR3 loop is CASSAPRDFYTGELFF. In nucleotides, the CDR3 is TGTGCCAGCAGCGCCCCCCGGGACTTTTACACCGGGGAGCTGTTTTTT.

V and J are TRBV11-3 and TRBJ2-2, with D hard to call. The CDR3 totals 14 residues. CDR1 is SGHNT and CDR2 is YENEEA in the germline V gene. V was cut by 1 base and J by 6 bases, with 9 bases left in between. In nucleotides, the CDR3 is TGTGCCAGCAGCTTAGCGTCCAACTCCGGGGAGCTGTTTTTT. It is translated as CASSLASNSGELFF.

The rearrangement joins TRBV12-3 or TRBV12-4 to TRBJ2-7; D unclear. The ends were cut back, 2 bases at V and 6 bases at J, with 11 bases in the middle. CDR3 length equals 13 residues. The CDR3 loop reads CASSLKRVGEQYF. CDR3 in DNA: TGTGCCAGCAGTTTAAAAAGGGTCGGCGAGCAGTACTTC.

This chain uses TRBV25-1 with TRBJ2-3, with 8 bases matching TRBD2. Per germline, CDR1 MGHDK and CDR2 SYGVNS. Losses at the gene ends were 1 base for V and 1 base for J; bases not matched to a gene: 7. This CDR3 comprises 17 residues. CDR3 sequence: CASSEFPGGGGTDTQYF. The CDR3 DNA sequence: TGTGCCAGCAGTGAATTCCCGGGGGGGGGCGGCACAGATACGCAGTATTTT.